Given below is one T cell receptor delta chain in context. The antigen remains undetermined. The source of the sample is a study of Vδ1+ human thymocytes. Findings of the study overall: Around 20% of thymic delta-chain sequences were Vdelta2, with few Vdelta3, unlike blood Vdelta1+ controls. Many TRG clonotypes were shared between donors; TRD repertoires were essentially private. Thymic TRG and TRD repertoires appeared highly polyclonal.

Trimming pared 0 bases from V and 0 bases from J, leaving 29 bases between. CDR1 and CDR2 (germline): TSWWSYY, QGS. The CDR3 spans 22 residues. Extracted RNA was reverse transcribed into cDNA. Multiplex PCR used pooled V-gene forward primers and a constant-region reverse primer to amplify CDR3s. TCRdb redid clone calling on the multiplex PCR reads using CATT. The repertoire consists of under 85,000 delta-chain clones, with around 35% occurring once and the leading ten covering about 0.24%. The sorted cells were CD3+ Vdelta1+ Vdelta2- thymocytes from alphabeta-depleted thymus. Purity of the sorted Vdelta1+ thymocytes ranged from 98% to 99.6%.

Sequencing used Vdelta1+ gamma-delta thymocytes from the thymus. Subset: FACS-sorted CD3+ TCRalphabeta- TCRVdelta1+ TCRVdelta2- thymocytes. This sequence originates from a boy in the first two years of life who had congenital heart surgery. The rearrangement joins TRDV1 to TRDJ1; D is possibly TRDD3 (6 bases). The CDR3 loop reads CALGELRRRLHTVMGDTDKLIF. Here the CDR3 DNA reads TGTGCTCTTGGGGAACTACGGCGTCGGCTACACACAGTCATGGGGGACACCGATAAACTCATCTTT.